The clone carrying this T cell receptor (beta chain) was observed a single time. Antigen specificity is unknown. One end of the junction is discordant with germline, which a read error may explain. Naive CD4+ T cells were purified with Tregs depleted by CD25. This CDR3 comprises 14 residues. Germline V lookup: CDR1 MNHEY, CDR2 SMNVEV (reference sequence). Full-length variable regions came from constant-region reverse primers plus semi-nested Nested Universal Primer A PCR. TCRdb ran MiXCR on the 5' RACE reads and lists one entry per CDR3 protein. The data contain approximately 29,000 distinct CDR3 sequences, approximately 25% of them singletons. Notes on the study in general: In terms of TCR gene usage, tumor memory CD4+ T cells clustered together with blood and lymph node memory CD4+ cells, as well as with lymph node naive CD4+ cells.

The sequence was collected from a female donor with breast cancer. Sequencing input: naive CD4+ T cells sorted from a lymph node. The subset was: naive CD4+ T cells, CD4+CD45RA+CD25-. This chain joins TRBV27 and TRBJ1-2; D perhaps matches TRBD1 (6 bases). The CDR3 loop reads CASSLRGRQNGHTF. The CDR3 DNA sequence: TGTGCCAGCAGTTTACGGGGGCGCCAAAATGGCCACACCTTT.